The source of this T cell receptor (beta chain) is a study of CD8 T cells in ankylosing spondylitis. General study points: According to the report, clones linked to the disease were significantly enriched in matched synovial fluid samples taken from ankylosing spondylitis patients. Previous work reported some of these motif variants in the synovial fluid and blood of reactive arthritis. It appeared that ankylosing spondylitis blood was characterized by a TCR beta motif of roughly 8 highly homologous variants. Disease-associated clones were CD8+ and fairly uncommon in peripheral blood.

The table lists this clonotype with a few counts. Its target is not known. After removal of 6 bases from V and 7 bases from J, the junction contained 13 bases not matched to a gene. This CDR3 region has 17 residues. CDR1 is SGHKS, CDR2 YYEKEE, per germline (reference sequence). In making TCR beta libraries, quantitative 5'-RACE with molecular barcodes was used. One entry per CDR3 protein results from TCRdb running MiXCR on the 5' RACE reads. The data contain about 450,000 distinct CDR3 sequences, around 26% of them singletons. The chain combines TRBV5-5 with TRBJ2-2, with 12 nucleotides matching TRBD2. The sequence was collected from a male donor with ankylosing spondylitis. The sequenced material came from blood, either unsorted or a sorted T cell fraction (not recorded which). CDR3 loop: CASMPSGRASHGGELFF. The CDR3 bases are TGTGCCAGCATGCCTAGCGGGAGGGCCTCGCATGGCGGGGAGCTGTTTTTT.